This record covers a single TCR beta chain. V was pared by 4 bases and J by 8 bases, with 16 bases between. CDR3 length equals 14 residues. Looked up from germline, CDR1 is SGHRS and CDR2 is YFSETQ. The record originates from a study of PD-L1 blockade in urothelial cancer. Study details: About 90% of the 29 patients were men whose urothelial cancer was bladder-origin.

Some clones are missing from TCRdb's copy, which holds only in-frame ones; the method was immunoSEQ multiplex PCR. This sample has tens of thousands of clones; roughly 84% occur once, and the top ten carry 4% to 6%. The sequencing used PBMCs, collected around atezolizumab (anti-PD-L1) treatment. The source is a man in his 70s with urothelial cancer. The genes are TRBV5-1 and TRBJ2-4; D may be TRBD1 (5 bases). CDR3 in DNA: TGCGCCAGCAGCCCGGAAGGGGCTGGGGACATTCAGTACTTC. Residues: CASSPEGAGDIQYF.